The following is a T cell receptor (beta chain) sequence with its context. Its antigen has not been determined. The record has no base qualities; no much larger clone is one base away. These data belong to a study of blood T cell repertoires in COVID-19 (TCRdb year 2020). Broadly, across the study: The collaborator samples originated in the United States, Italy and Spain and spanned the acute and convalescent phases of COVID-19. The prospective study material was composed of cDNA or gDNA derived from T cells, B-cell-depleted T cells, or PBMCs. The dataset comprised deeply sampled blood TCRbeta repertoires from subjects exposed to, actively infected with, or recovered from COVID-19. The repertoires were made available in a free public database intended to serve as a resource for research on the immune response to SARS-CoV-2. Sample metadata almost always included a de-identified subject ID, COVID-19 status, age in years and sex. Samples came from the ongoing ImmuneRACE study (first 160 participants) plus 1,254 subjects from 6 global collaborators. Where available, HLA class I and class II types were taken from metadata supplied by the sample provider and were not determined by assay-based typing. What the research found in general, with its limitations: The amount of clinical and demographic metadata varied by source and participant and was provided uncurated.

TCRbeta CDR3 regions were amplified from genomic DNA by means of the immunoSEQ Assay, a bias-controlled multiplex PCR. Processing in the source paper ran as follows. Within the assay, amplification of reference gene primers was used to estimate how many nucleated cells each sample contained. To quantify the absolute abundance of each unique TCRbeta CDR3 rearrangement, sequence reads were collapsed and filtered. Productive Simpson clonality was computed per sample as the square root of Simpson's diversity index over productive rearrangements. The table comes from immuneACCESS by way of TCRdb, which keeps in-frame sequences with V and J called. Part of the clones is missing from these tables; in studies checked, under half for an unresolved V gene and the rest for unknown reasons. That table is the source of V, J and clone size, and D and trimming were worked out from the DNA. Across this sample there are around 250,000 clones, with around 93% seen only once. The top ten clonotypes cover about 3% of the sample.

Participants in the prospective study were enrolled through a virtual design, were aged about 18 to 100 years, and lived in roughly 24 United States geographic areas. In the prospective study, participants were assigned to cohorts based on the clinical history participants reported in a screening survey and a study questionnaire. Exposed participants had been in contact with someone with a PCR-confirmed or clinician-diagnosed COVID-19 case within 2 weeks of study entry. Mobile phlebotomists in the prospective study collected whole blood, serum and a nasopharyngeal or oropharyngeal swab from every participant. Additional blood draws and questionnaires over an approximately two-month period could optionally be provided by prospective study participants. Before DNA extraction, prospective study blood samples were shipped either frozen or at room temperature. The receptor's source is a man in his forties who had been exposed to COVID-19. The material sequenced was PBMCs or T cells enriched from blood (not recorded which).

CDR3 sequence: CATSSIQGINEQYF. At the DNA level, the sequence is TGTGCCACCAGCAGCATCCAGGGAATCAACGAGCAGTACTTC. The chain is made from TRBV15 and TRBJ2-7; a tentative D match to TRBD1 spans 5 bases. Trimming at the junction amounts to 3 bases on V and 5 bases on J, and the germline ends lie 14 bases apart. From the cysteine through the phenylalanine, the CDR3 covers 14 amino acids. Only the CDR3 portion is preserved as DNA: 42 bases, with reading frame beginning at the first base. Taken from the germline V gene (reference sequence), the CDR1 and CDR2 loops are LNHNV and YYDKDF.